The T cell receptor beta chain under discussion was sequenced for a study of blood T cell repertoires in COVID-19. The wider study: Specimens from acute and convalescent COVID-19 originated in the United States, Italy and Spain. The cDNA or gDNA used as material had been derived from T cells, B-cell-depleted T cells, or PBMCs.

Per the study methods: How many nucleated cells were present was estimated from reference gene primer amplification. Profiled with immunoSEQ multiplex PCR; TCRdb holds only in-frame clones, not every one. That table furnishes V, J and clone size, whereas the DNA furnished D and trimming. The profile covers roughly 200,000 clones, with 90% appearing a single time and about 0.66% taken by the ten largest. The germline CDR1 and CDR2 sequences are SGHNT and YYREEE (reference sequence). V was pared by 0 bases and J by 6 bases, with 9 bases of the junction left unmatched. This CDR3 is built from 16 residues.

The receptor was derived from a man in his fifties with acute or convalescent COVID-19. The specimen was peripheral blood. The chain has TRBV5-4 and TRBJ1-2; 9 bases are shared with TRBD1. This chain's CDR3 is CASSLGGTGLKDGYTF. The CDR3 DNA reads as TGTGCCAGCAGCTTGGGAGGGACAGGGCTGAAGGATGGCTACACCTTC.